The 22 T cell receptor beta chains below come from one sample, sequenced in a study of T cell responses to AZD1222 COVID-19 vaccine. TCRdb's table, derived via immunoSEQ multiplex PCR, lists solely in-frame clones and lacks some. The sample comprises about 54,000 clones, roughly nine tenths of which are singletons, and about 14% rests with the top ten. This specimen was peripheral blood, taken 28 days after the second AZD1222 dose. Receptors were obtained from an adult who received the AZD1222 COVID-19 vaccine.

DNA of the CDR3: TGTGCCTGGAGGGCCGGGCACCGCTCAGCGGCTTTCTTT. Encoded protein: CAWRAGHRSAAFF. The genes are TRBV30 and TRBJ1-1; D remains ambiguous. Trimming removed 3 bases from V and 11 bases from J, with 19 bases in between. The CDR3 covers 13 residues. Looked up from germline, CDR1 is GTSNPN and CDR2 is SVGIG (reference sequence).

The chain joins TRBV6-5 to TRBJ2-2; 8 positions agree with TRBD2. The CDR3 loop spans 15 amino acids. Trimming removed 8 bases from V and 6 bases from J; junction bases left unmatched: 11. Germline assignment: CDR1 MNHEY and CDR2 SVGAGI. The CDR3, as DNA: TGTGCCAGCCAACTTATCGGGACTAGGGCCGGGGAGCTGTTTTTT. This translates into CASQLIGTRAGELFF.

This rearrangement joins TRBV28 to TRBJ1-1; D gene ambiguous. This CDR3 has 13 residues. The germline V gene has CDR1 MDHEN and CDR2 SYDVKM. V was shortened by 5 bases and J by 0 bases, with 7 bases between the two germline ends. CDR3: CASSNNMNTEAFF. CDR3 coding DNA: TGTGCCAGCAGTAACAACATGAACACTGAAGCTTTCTTT.

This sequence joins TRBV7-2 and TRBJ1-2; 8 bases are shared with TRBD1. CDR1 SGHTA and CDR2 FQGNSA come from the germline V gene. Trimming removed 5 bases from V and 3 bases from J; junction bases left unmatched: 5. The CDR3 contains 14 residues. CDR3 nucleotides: TGTGCCAGCAGCACCTCGGGACAGGACTATGGCTACACCTTC. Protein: CASSTSGQDYGYTF.

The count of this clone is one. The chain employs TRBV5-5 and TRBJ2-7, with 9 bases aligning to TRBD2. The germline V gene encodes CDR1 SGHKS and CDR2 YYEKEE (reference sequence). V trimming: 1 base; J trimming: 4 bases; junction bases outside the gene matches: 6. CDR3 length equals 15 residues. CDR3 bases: TGTGCCAGCAGCTTGAACCCAGCGGGAGGATACGAGCAGTACTTC. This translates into CASSLNPAGGYEQYF.

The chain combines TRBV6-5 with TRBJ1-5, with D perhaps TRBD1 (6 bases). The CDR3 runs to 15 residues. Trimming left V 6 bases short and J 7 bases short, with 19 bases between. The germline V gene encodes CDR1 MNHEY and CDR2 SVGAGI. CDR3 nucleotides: TGTGCCAGCAGCCTAACTGCCGGGGGGGGCCAGCCCCAGCATTTT. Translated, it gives CASSLTAGGGQPQHF.

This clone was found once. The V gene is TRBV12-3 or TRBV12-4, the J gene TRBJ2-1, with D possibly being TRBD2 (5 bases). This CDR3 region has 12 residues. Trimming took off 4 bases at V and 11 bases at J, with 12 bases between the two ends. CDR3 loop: CASSSPRGKQFF. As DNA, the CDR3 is TGTGCCAGCAGTTCGCCGAGAGGGAAGCAGTTCTTC.

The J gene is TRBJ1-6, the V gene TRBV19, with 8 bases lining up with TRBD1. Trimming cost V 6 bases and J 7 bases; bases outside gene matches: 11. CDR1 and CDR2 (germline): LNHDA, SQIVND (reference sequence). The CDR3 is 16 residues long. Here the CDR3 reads CASSPDRGSTNSPLHF. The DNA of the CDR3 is TGTGCCAGTAGCCCCGACAGGGGCTCTACCAATTCACCCCTCCACTTT.

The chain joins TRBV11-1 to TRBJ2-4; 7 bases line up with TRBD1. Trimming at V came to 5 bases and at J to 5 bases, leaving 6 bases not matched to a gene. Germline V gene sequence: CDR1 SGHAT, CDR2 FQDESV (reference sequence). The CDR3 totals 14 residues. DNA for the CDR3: TGTGCCAGCAGCCTACAGGGGTACCAAAACATTCAGTACTTC. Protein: CASSLQGYQNIQYF.

CDR3 region: CASSYRGQTYEQYF. For the CDR3, the DNA is TGTGCCAGCAGTTACCGAGGACAGACCTACGAGCAGTACTTC. J is TRBJ2-7 and V is TRBV2, with D perhaps matching TRBD1 (6 bases). The CDR3 contains 14 residues. The V and J ends lost 5 bases and 2 bases respectively, with 13 bases between them. CDR1 and CDR2 from the germline V gene are SNHLY and FYNNEI.

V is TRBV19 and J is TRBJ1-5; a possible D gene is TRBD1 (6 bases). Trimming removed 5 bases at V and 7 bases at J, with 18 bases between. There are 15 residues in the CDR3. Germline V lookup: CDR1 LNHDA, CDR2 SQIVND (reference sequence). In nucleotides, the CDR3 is TGTGCCAGTAGTGCTCGACAGGTCTCTTGGCAGCCCCAGCATTTT. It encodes CASSARQVSWQPQHF.

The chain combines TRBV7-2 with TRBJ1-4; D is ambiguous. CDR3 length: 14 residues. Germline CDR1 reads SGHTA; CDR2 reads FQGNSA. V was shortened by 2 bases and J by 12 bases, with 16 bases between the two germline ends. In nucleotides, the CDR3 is TGTGCCAGCAGCTTATCGACTACTGCCCGGCAACTGTTTTTT. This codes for CASSLSTTARQLFF. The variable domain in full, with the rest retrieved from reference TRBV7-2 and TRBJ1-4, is GAGVSQSPSNKVTEKGKDVELRCDPISGHTALYWYRQSLGQGLEFLIYFQGNSAPDKSGLPSDRFSAERTGGSVSTLTIQRTQQEDSAVYLCASSLSTTARQLFFGSGTQLSVL.

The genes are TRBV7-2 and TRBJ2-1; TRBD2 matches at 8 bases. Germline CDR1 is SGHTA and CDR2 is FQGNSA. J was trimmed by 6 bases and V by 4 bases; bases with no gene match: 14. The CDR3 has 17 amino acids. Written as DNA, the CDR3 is TGTGCCAGCAGCTCTTCCTTAGGTCGGGAGGGCCTCAATGAGCAGTTCTTC. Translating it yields CASSSSLGREGLNEQFF.

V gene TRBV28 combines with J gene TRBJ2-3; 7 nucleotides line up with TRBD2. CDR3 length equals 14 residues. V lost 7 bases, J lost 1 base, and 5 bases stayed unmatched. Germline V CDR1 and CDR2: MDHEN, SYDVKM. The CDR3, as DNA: TGTGCCAGCAATCCTCGGGGGGGCACAGATACGCAGTATTTT. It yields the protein CASNPRGGTDTQYF.

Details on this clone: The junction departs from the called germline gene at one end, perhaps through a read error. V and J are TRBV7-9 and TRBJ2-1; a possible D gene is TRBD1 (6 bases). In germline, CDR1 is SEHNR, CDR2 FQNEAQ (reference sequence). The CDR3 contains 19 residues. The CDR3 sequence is CASSPRQGTSLLYYYEQFF. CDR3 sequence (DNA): TGTGCCAGCAGCCCTCGCCAGGGGACCTCACTACTTTACTACTATGAGCAGTTCTTC.

This CDR3 reads CASSLGLAGVHEQFF. In DNA, the CDR3 is TGCGCCAGCAGCTTGGGTCTAGCGGGAGTCCATGAGCAGTTCTTC. This chain uses TRBV5-1 with TRBJ2-1; 10 bases match TRBD2. After removal of 0 bases from V and 8 bases from J, the junction contained 5 bases not matched to a gene. Germline-derived CDR1 and CDR2 are SGHRS and YFSETQ. This CDR3 contains 15 residues. The full variable domain, in which reference TRBV5-1 and TRBJ2-1 provide the parts outside the CDR3, is KAGVTQTPRYLIKTRGQQVTLSCSPISGHRSVSWYQQTPGQGLQFLFEYFSETQRNKGNFPGRFSGRQFSNSRSEMNVSTLELGDSALYLCASSLGLAGVHEQFFGPGTRLTVL.

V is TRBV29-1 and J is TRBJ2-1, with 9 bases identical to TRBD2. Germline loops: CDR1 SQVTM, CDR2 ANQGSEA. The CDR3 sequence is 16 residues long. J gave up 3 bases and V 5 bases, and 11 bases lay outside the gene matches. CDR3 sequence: CSVPGATSGFYNEQFF. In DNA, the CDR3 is TGCAGCGTTCCCGGGGCCACTAGCGGGTTCTACAATGAGCAGTTCTTC.

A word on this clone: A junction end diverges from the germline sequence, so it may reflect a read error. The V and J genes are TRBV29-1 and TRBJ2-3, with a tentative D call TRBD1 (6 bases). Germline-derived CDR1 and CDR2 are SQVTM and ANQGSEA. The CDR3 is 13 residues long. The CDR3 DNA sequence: TGCAGCGTTGAGAACAGGGACACAGTTACGCAGTATTTT. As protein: CSVENRDTVTQYF.

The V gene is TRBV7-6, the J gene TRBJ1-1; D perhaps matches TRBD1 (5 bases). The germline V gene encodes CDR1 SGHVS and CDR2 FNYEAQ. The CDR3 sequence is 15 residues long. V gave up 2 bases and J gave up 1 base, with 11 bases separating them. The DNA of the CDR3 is TGTGCCAGCAGCTTAATGGACACGCCGAACACTGAAGCTTTCTTT. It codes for CASSLMDTPNTEAFF.

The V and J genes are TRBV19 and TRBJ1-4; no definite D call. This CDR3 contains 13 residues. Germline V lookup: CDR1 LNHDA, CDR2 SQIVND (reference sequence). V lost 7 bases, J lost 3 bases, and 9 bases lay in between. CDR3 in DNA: TGTGCCAGTATAAACAGACCTAATGAAAAACTGTTTTTT. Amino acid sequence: CASINRPNEKLFF.

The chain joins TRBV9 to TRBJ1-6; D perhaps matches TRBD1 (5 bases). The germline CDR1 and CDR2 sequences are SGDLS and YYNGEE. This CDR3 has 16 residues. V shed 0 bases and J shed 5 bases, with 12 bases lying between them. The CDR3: CASSVGGGSDNSPLHF. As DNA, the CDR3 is TGTGCCAGCAGCGTAGGTGGGGGGTCGGATAATTCACCCCTCCACTTT.

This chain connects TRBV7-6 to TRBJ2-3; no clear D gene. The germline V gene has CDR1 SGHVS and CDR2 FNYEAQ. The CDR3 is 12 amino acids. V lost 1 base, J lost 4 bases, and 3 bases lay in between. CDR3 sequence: CASSLGPDTQYF. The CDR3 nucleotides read TGTGCCAGCAGCTTAGGGCCAGATACGCAGTATTTT.